The rows below give T cell receptor beta chains drawn from one sample of a study of T cells in Graves' hyperthyroidism and ophthalmopathy. One entry per CDR3 protein, called by TCRdb with MiXCR from the multiplex PCR reads. The sample carries hundreds of thousands of distinct CDR3 sequences, less than 20% recorded once. Input material: blood. These receptors all come from a man aged 40-49 years with Graves' ophthalmopathy. The CDR3 runs from the conserved cysteine through the conserved F or W. The D gene is left open where the match is weak. Expanded clones get a size class; other rows say once, few or many, or leave the size out.

j_call cdr3_length clone_size v_call d_call cdr3_aa cdr3_nt
TRBJ2-7 13 few TRBV10-3 - CAISQGPPYEQYF TGTGCCATCAGCCAGGGACCTCCCTACGAGCAGTACTTC
TRBJ2-1 13 few TRBV7-9 - CASRKRVGNEQFF TGTGCCAGCAGGAAGCGGGTTGGTAATGAGCAGTTCTTC
TRBJ1-3 15 few TRBV7-9 - CASSPLLRSGNTIYF TGTGCCAGCAGCCCATTACTACGTTCTGGAAACACCATATATTTT
TRBJ1-3 14 many TRBV2 - CASRGLFSGNTIYF TGTGCCAGCCGAGGGCTGTTCTCTGGAAACACCATATATTTT
TRBJ2-7 14 - TRBV10-3 TRBD1 CAIKAGGSSYEQYF TGTGCCATCAAGGCAGGGGGCTCCTCCTACGAGCAGTACTTC
TRBJ2-5 14 many TRBV20-1 - CSARGEQNQETQYF TGCAGTGCTAGAGGGGAACAGAACCAAGAGACCCAGTACTTC
TRBJ1-5 13 - TRBV28 TRBD1 CASSSTGSSPQHF TGTGCCAGCAGCTCGACAGGGTCCTCGCCCCAGCATTTT
TRBJ2-3 15 many TRBV2 TRBD2 CASGGTSGGTDTQYF TGTGCCAGCGGAGGGACTAGCGGGGGCACAGATACGCAGTATTTT
TRBJ1-3 14 many TRBV3-1 - CASSPPGPGNTIYF TGTGCCAGCAGCCCGCCAGGTCCTGGAAACACCATATATTTT
TRBJ2-5 17 many TRBV7-3 TRBD2 CASSPLGPSGLQETQYF TGTGCCAGCAGCCCTTTGGGCCCTAGCGGTTTACAAGAGACCCAGTACTTC
TRBJ1-2 13 - TRBV11-1 - CASTELGLYGYTF TGTGCCAGCACCGAACTCGGGCTCTATGGCTACACCTTC
TRBJ1-3 14 few TRBV10-1 TRBD1 CASSERGPGNTIYF TGCGCCAGCAGTGAAAGGGGGCCAGGAAACACCATATATTTT
TRBJ1-6 14 many TRBV12-3/TRBV12-4 - CASRHQGSRSPLHF TGTGCCAGCAGGCACCAGGGGAGCAGGTCACCCCTCCACTTT
TRBJ2-1 13 - TRBV20-1 TRBD2 CSTRTSSYNEQFF TGCAGTACAAGGACTAGTTCCTACAATGAGCAGTTCTTC
TRBJ2-7 15 many TRBV27 TRBD2 CASSSGLAGGWEQYF TGTGCCAGCAGTTCTGGACTAGCGGGAGGATGGGAGCAGTACTTC
TRBJ2-1 15 - TRBV20-1 TRBD1 CSAPGTGGPYNEQFF TGCAGTGCCCCCGGGACAGGGGGCCCCTACAATGAGCAGTTCTTC